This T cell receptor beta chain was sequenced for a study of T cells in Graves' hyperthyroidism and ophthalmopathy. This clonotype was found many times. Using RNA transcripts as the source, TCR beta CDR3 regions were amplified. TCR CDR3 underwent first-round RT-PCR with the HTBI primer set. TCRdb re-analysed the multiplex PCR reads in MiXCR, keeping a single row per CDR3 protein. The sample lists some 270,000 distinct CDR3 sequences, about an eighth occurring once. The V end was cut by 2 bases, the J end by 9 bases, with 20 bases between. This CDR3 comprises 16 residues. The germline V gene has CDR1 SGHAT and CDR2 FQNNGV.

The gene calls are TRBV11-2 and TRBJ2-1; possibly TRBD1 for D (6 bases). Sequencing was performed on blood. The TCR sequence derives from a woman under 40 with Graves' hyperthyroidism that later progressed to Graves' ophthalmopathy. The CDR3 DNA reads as TGTGCCAGCAGCTTATCTTGGCCAGGGGAAACCAGTGAGCAGTTCTTC. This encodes CASSLSWPGETSEQFF.